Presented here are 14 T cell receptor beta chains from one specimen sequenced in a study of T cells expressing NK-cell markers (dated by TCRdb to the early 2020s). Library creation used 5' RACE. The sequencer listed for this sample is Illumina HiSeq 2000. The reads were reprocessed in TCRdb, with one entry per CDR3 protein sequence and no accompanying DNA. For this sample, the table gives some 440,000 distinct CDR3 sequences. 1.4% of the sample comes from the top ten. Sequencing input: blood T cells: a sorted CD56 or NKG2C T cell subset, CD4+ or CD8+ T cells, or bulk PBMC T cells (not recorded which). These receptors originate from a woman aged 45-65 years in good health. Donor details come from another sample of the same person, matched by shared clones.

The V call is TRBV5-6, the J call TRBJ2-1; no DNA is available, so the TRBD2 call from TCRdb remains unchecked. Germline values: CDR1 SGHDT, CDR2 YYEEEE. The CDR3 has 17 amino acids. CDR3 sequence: CASSSRTSGIAYNEQFF. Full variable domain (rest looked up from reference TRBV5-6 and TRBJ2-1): DAGVTQSPTHLIKTRGQQVTLRCSPKSGHDTVSWYQQALGQGPQFIFQYYEEEERQRGNFPDRFSGHQFPNYSSELNVNALLLGDSALYLCASSSRTSGIAYNEQFFGPGTRLTVL.

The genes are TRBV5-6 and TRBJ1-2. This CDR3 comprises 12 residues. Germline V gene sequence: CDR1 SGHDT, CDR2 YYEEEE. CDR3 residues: CASSFSLGGYTF.

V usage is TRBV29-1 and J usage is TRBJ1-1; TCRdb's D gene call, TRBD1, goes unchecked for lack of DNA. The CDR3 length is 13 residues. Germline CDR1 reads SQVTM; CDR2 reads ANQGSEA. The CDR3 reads CSVDGRLNTEAFF. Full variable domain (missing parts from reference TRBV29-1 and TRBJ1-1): SAVISQKPSRDICQRGTSLTIQCQVDSQVTMMFWYRQQPGQSLTLIATANQGSEATYESGFVIDKFPISRPNLTFSTLTVSNMSPEDSSIYLCSVDGRLNTEAFFGQGTRLTVV.

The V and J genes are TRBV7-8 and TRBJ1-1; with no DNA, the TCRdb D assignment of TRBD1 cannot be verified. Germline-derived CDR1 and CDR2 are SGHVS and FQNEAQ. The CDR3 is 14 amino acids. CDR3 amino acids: CASSSNRVNTEAFF. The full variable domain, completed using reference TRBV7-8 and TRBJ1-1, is GAGVSQSPRYKVAKRGQDVALRCDPISGHVSLFWYQQALGQGPEFLTYFQNEAQLDKSGLPSDRFFAERPEGSVSTLKIQRTQQEDSAVYLCASSSNRVNTEAFFGQGTRLTVV.

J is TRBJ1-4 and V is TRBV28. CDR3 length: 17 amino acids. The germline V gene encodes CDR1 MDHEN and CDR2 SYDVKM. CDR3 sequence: CASSFLNSGATNEKLFF.

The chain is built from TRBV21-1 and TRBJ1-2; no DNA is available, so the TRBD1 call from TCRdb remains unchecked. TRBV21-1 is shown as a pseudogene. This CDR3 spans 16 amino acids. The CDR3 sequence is CANELRTGGGNYGYTF.

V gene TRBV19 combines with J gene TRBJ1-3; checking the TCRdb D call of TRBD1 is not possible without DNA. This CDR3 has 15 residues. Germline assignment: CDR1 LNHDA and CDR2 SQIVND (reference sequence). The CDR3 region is CASSIGGSSGNTIYF.

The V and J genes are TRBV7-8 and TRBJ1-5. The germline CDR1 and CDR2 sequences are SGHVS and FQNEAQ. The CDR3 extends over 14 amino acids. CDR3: CASSQASSNQPQHF.

This CDR3 is CASSQDQRVVGSNTGELFF. This chain links TRBV4-1 with TRBJ2-2; TCRdb calls TRBD2, which cannot be checked without DNA. The germline gives CDR1 MGHRA, CDR2 YSYEKL. CDR3 length: 19 amino acids.

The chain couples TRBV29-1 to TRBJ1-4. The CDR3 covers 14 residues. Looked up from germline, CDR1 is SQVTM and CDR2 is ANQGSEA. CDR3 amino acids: CSASTGGGVEKLFF.

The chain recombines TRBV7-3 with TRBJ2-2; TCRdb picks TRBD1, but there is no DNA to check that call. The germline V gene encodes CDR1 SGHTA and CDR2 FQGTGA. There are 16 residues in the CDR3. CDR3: CASSPNRDGLTGELFF.

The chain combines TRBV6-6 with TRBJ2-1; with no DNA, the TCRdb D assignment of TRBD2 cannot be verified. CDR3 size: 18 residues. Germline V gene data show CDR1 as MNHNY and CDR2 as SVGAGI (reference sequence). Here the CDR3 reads CASSWDIPTSGQHNEQFF.

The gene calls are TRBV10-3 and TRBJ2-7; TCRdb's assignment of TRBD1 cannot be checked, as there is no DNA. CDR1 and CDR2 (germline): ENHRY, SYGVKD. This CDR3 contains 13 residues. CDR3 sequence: CAISDGPGREQYF.

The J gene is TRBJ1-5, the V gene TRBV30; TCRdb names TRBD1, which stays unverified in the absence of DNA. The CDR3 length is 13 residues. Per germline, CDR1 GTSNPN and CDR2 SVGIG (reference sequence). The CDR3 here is CASATGKGQPQHF.